This TCR beta chain originates from a study of T cell responses to AZD1222 COVID-19 vaccine. Deletions cut 6 bases from V and 0 bases from J, with 24 bases between. CDR1 and CDR2 from the germline V gene are SGHTA and FQGNSA. The CDR3 runs 18 residues. Study results and caveats: Seropositive at baseline were only a handful of AZD1222 recipients. Nearly half of spike-specific TCRs reportedly go after variant regions that carry no mutations. Most donors were white British and more were female, and clonal diversity was possibly underestimated.

Pooled together were second doses at about 4 or about 12 weeks. To note about this clone: Its antigen is not identified.

Some clones are missing from TCRdb's copy, which holds only in-frame ones; the method was immunoSEQ multiplex PCR. The sample holds 100,000 to 130,000 clones, about 90% seen once. This sequence originates from an adult who received the AZD1222 COVID-19 vaccine. This chain joins TRBV7-2 and TRBJ2-7; TRBD1 is a possible D gene (5 bases). The sequencing here drew on peripheral blood, taken 28 days after the second AZD1222 dose. The CDR3 region has the DNA TGTGCCAGCAGTCCCGACAGCACAACCCCAAGGAGCTCCTACGAGCAGTACTTC. This codes for CASSPDSTTPRSSYEQYF.